Below, one TCR beta chain is given with its context. This sample is drawn from a study of blood T cell repertoires in COVID-19. Study processing details: Estimation of nucleated cell counts relied on the amplification of reference gene primers. Sequencing was performed with immunoSEQ multiplex PCR; in TCRdb, only in-frame clones are kept and a portion is missing. The V and J calls and clone size are taken from that table; D and trimming were inferred from the DNA. This sample has about 26,000 clones, with 90% found just once. The CDR3 totals 14 residues. V lost 2 bases, J lost 3 bases, and 11 bases lay in between. The germline V gene encodes CDR1 ENHRY and CDR2 SYGVKD.

The sequence was collected from a man aged 65 to 85 with acute or convalescent COVID-19. This chain connects TRBV10-3 to TRBJ2-7, with D possibly matching TRBD1 (6 bases). Input material: peripheral blood. CDR3 sequence reads: CAISEGQRNYEQYF. The CDR3 DNA is TGTGCCATCAGTGAGGGACAGAGGAACTACGAGCAGTACTTC.